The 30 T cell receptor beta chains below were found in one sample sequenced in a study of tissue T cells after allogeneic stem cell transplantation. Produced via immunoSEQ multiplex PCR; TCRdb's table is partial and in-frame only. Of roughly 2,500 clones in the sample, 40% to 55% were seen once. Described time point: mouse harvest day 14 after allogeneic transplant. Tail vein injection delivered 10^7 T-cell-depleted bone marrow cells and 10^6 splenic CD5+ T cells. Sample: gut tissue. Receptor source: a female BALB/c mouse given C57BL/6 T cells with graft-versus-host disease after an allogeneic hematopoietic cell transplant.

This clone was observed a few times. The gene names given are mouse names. The part of the CDR3 DNA that was read is TGTGCCAGCAGACGGACTGGGGGCTATGCTGAGCAGTTC. Translation: CASRRTGGYAEQF. The full-length CDR3 reads as CASRRTGGYAEQFF. The rearrangement uses TRBV3 and TRBJ2-1; 10 bases match TRBD2. The read ends 1 residue early relative to the CDR3; the germline J gene fills the gap. The CDR3 sequence is 14 residues long. Germline CDR1 and CDR2: SNHLY and FYNGKV (reference sequence). The V segment lost 6 bases and the J segment 3 bases; nucleotides outside the gene matches: 2.

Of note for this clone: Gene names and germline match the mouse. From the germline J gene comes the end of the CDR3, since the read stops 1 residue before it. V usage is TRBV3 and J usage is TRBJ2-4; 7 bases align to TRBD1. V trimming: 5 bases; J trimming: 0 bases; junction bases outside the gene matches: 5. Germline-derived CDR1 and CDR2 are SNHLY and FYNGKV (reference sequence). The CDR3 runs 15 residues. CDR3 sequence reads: CASSRQGTSQNTLYF. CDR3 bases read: TGTGCCAGCAGCCGACAGGGTACTAGTCAAAACACCTTGTAC.

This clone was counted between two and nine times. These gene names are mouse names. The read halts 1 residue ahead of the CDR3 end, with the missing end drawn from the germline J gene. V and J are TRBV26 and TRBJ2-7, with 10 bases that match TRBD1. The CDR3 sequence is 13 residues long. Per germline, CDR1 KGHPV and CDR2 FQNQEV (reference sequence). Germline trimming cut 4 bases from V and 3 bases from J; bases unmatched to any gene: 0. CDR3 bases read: TGTGCCAGCAGTCGGACAGGGGGCTATGAACAGTAC. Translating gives CASSRTGGYEQY. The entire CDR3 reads CASSRTGGYEQYF.

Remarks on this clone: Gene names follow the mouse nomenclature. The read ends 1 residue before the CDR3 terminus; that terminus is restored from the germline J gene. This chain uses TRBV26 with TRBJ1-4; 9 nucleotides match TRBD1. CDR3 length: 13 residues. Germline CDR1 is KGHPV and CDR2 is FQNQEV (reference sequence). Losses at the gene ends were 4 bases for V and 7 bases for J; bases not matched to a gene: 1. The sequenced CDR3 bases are TGTGCCAGCAGTCCGGGACAGGGCGAAAGATTATTT. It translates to CASSPGQGERLF. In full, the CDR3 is CASSPGQGERLFF.

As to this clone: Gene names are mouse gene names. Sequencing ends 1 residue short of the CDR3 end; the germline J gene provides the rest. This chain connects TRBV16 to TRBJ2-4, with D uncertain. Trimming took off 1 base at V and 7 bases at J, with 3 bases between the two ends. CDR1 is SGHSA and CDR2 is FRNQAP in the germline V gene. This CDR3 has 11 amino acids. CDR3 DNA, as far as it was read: TGTGCAAGCAGCTTAGCGGACACCTTGTAC. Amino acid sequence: CASSLADTLY. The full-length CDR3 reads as CASSLADTLYF.

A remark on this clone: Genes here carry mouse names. CDR3 protein: CASSRGPRGDEQYF. The covered CDR3 bases are TGTGCCAGCTCTCGCGGGCCTCGGGGGGATGAACAGTAC. This chain uses TRBV12-1 with TRBJ2-7; D possibly corresponds to TRBD2 (6 bases). The read comes to an end 1 residue before the CDR3 does, leaving the germline J gene to fill in the end. The CDR3 length is 14 residues. Germline CDR1 SGHSN, CDR2 HYEKVE. V was cut by 2 bases and J by 5 bases, with 15 bases left in between.

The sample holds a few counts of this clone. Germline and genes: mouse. CDR3 bases read: TGTGCCTGGAGTTACTGGGGGGGTTATGAACAGTAC. This translates into CAWSYWGGYEQY. The whole CDR3 protein reads CAWSYWGGYEQYF. The chain is built from TRBV31 and TRBJ2-7; 10 positions match TRBD2. Read data end 1 residue before the CDR3 end; the end is taken from the germline J gene. The germline CDR1 and CDR2 sequences are GKSSPN and SITVG. CDR3 length: 13 residues. The J segment lost 4 bases and the V segment lost 2 bases, leaving 2 bases of the junction unmatched.

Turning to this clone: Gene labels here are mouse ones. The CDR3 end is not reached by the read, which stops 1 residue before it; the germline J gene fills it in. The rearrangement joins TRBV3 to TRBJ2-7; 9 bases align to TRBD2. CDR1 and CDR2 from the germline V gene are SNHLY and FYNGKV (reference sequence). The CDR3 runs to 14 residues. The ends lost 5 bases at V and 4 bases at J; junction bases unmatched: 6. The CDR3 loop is CASSLRTGGYEQYF. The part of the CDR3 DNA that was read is TGTGCCAGCAGCCTACGAACTGGGGGGTATGAACAGTAC.

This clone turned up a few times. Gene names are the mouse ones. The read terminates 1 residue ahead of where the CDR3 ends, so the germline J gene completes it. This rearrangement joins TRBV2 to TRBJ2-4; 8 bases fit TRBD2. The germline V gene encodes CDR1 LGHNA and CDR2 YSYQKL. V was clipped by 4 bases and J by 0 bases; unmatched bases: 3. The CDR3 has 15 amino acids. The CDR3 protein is CASSPGGRSQNTLYF. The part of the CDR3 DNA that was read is TGTGCCAGCAGCCCTGGGGGGCGTAGTCAAAACACCTTGTAC.

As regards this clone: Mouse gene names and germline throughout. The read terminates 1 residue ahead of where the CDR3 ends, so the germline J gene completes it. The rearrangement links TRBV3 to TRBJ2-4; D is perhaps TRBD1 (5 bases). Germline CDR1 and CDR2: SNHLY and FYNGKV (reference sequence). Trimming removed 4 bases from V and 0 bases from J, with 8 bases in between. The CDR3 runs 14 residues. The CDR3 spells CASSSDTSQNTLYF. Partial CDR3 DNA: TGTGCCAGCAGCTCGGACACTAGTCAAAACACCTTGTAC.

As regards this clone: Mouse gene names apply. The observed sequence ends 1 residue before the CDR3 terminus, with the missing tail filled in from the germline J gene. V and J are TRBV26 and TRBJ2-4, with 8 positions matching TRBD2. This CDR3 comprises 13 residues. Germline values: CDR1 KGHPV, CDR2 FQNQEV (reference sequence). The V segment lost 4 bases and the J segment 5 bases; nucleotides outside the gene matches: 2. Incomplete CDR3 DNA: TGTGCCAGCAGTCGACTGGGGATAAACACCTTGTAC. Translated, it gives CASSRLGINTLY. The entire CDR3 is CASSRLGINTLYF.

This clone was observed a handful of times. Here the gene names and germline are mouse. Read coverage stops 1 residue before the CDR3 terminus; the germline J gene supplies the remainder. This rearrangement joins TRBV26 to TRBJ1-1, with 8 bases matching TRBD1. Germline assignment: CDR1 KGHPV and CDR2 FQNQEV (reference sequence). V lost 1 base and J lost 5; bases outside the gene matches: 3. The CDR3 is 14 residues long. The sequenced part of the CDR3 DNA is TGTGCCAGCAGTCTGTGGAGGGACAGGACAGAAGTCTTC. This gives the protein CASSLWRDRTEVF. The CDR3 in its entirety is CASSLWRDRTEVFF.

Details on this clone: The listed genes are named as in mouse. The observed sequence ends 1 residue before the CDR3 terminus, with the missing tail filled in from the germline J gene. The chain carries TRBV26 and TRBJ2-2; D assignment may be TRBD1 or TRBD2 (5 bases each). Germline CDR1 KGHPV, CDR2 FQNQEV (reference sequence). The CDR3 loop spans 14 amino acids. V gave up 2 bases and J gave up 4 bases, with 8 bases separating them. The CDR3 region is CASSLGGGTGQLYF. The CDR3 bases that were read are TGTGCCAGCAGTCTGGGGGGTGGCACCGGGCAGCTCTAC.

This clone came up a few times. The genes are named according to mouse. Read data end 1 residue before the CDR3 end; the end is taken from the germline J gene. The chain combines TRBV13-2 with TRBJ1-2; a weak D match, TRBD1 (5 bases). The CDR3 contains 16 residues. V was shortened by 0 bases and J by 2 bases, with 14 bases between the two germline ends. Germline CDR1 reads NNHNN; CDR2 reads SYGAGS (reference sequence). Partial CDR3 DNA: TGTGCCAGCGGTGATGACCGGGCAGGGAGGAACTCCGACTACACC. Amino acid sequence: CASGDDRAGRNSDYT. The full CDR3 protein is CASGDDRAGRNSDYTF.

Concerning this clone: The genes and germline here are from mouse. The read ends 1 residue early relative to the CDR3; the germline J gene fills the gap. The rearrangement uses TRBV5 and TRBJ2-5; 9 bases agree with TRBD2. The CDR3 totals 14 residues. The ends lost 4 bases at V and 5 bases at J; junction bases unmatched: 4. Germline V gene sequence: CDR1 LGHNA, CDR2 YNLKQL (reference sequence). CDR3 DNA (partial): TGTGCCAGCAGCCCCGGGACTGGGATAGACACCCAGTAC. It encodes CASSPGTGIDTQY. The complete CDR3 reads CASSPGTGIDTQYF.

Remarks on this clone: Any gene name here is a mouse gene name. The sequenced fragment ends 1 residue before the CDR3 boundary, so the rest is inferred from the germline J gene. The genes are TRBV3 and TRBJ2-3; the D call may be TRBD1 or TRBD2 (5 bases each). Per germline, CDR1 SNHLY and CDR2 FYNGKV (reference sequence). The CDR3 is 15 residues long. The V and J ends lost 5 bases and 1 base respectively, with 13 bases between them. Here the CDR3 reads CASSLRGKGAETLYF. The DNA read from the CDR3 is TGTGCCAGCAGCCTACGGGGGAAAGGTGCAGAAACGCTGTAT.

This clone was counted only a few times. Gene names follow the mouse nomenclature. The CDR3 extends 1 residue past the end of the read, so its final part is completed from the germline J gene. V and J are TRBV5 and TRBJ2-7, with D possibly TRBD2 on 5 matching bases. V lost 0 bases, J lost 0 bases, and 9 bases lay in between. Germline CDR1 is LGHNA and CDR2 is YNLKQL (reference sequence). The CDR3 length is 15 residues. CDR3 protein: CASSQEIWASYEQYF. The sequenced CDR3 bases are TGTGCCAGCAGCCAAGAGATCTGGGCCTCCTATGAACAGTAC.

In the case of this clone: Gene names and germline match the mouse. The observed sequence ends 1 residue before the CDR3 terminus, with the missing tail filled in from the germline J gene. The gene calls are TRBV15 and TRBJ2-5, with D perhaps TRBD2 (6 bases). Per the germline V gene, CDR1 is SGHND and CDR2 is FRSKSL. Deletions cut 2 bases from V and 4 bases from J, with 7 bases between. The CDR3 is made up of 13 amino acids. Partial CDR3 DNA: TGTGCCAGCAGTTTATCTGGGGAAGACACCCAGTAC. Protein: CASSLSGEDTQY. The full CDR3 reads CASSLSGEDTQYF. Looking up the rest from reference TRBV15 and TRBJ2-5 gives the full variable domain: DAGVTQTPRHEVAEKGQTIILKCEPVSGHNDLFWYRQTKIQGLELLSYFRSKSLMEDGGAFKDRFKAEMLNSSFSTLKIQPTEPKDSAVYLCASSLSGEDTQYFGPGTRLLVL.

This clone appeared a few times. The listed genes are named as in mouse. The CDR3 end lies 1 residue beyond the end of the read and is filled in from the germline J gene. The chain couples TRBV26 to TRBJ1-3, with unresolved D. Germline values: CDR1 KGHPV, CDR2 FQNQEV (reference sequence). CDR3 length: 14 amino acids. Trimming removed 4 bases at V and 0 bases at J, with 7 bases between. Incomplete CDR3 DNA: TGTGCCAGCAGTCAACATCATTCTGGAAATACGCTCTAT. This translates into CASSQHHSGNTLY. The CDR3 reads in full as CASSQHHSGNTLYF.

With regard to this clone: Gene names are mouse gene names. CDR3 sequence reads: CASSLRVQDTQYF. Partial CDR3 DNA: TGTGCCAGCAGTCTGAGGGTCCAAGACACCCAGTAC. V and J are TRBV26 and TRBJ2-5; D is ambiguous. The read is 1 residue too short to cover the CDR3 end, so that end is filled in from the germline J gene. Trimming left V 2 bases short and J 2 bases short, with 5 bases between. The germline gives CDR1 KGHPV, CDR2 FQNQEV (reference sequence). The CDR3 covers 13 residues.

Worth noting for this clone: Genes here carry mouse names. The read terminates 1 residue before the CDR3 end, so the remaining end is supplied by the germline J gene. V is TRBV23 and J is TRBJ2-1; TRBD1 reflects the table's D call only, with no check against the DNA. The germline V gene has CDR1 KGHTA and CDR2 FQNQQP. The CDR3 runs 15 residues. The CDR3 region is CSSSQIGTNYAEQFF. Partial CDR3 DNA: TGCTCCAGCAGTCAAATCGGGACAAACTATGCTGAGCAGTTC.

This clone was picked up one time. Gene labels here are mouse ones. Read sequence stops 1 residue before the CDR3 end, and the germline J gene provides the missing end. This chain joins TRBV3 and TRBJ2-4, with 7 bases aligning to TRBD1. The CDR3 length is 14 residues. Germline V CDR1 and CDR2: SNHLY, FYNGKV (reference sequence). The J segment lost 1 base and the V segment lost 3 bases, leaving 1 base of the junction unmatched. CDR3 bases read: TGTGCCAGCAGCTTGCAGGGGGGTCAAAACACCTTGTAC. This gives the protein CASSLQGGQNTLY. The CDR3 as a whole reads CASSLQGGQNTLYF.

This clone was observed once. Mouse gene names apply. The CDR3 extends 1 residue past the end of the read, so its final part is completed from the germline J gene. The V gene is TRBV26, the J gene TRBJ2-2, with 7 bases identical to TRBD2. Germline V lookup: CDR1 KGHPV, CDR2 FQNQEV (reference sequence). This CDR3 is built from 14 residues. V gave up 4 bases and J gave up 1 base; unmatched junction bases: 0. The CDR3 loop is CASSRTGNTGQLYF. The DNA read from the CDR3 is TGTGCCAGCAGTCGGACTGGAAACACCGGGCAGCTCTAC.

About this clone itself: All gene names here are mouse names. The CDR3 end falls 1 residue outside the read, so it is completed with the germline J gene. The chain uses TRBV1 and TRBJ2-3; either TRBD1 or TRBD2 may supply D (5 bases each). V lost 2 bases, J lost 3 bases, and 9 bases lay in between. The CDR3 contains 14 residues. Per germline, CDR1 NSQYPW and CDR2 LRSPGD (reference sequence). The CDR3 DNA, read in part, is TGCACCTGCAGTGCACGGGGGAGGGCAGAAACGCTGTAT. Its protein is CTCSARGRAETLY. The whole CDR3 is CTCSARGRAETLYF.

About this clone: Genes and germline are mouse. Incomplete CDR3 DNA: TGCTCCAGCAGTCAATCCCACAGTGCAGAAACGCTGTAT. Encoded protein: CSSSQSHSAETLY. The CDR3 as a whole reads CSSSQSHSAETLYF. The chain is built from TRBV23 and TRBJ2-3. The observed sequence ends 1 residue before the CDR3 terminus, with the missing tail filled in from the germline J gene. This CDR3 is built from 14 residues. The V gene's germline CDR1 is KGHTA and CDR2 FQNQQP.

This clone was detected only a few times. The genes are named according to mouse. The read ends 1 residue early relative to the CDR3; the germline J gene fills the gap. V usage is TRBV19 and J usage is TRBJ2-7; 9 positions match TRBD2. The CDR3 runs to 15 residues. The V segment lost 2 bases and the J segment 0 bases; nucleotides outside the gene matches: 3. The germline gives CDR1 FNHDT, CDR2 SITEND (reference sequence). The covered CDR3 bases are TGTGCCAGCAGTATGCTGGGGGGGTTCTCCTATGAACAGTAC. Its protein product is CASSMLGGFSYEQY. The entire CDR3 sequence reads CASSMLGGFSYEQYF.

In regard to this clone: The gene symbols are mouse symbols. The CDR3 bases that were read are TGTGCCAGCTCTCCGGGACTGGGGGGGTTTCAAAACACCTTGTAC. This sequence encodes CASSPGLGGFQNTLY. The entire CDR3 reads CASSPGLGGFQNTLYF. V and J are TRBV12-1 and TRBJ2-4; 13 nucleotides align to TRBD2. The read terminates 1 residue before the CDR3 end, so the remaining end is supplied by the germline J gene. With 2 bases clipped from V and 2 bases from J, the junction kept 3 bases outside the gene matches. The CDR3 is 16 residues long. In germline, CDR1 is SGHSN, CDR2 HYEKVE.

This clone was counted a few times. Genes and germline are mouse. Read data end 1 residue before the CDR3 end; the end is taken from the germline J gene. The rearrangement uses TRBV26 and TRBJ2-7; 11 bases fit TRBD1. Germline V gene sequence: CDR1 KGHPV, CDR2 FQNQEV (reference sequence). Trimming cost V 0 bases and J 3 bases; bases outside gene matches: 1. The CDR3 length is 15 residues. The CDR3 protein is CASSLSGTGGYEQYF. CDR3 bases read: TGTGCCAGCAGTCTGTCCGGGACAGGGGGCTATGAACAGTAC.

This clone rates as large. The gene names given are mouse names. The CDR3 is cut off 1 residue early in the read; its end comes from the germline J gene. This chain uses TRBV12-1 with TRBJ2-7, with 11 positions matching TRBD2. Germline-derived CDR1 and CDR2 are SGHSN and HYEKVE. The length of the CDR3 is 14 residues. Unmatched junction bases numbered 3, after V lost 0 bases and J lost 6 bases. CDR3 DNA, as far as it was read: TGTGCCAGCTCTCTCGGGGACTGGGGGTTTGAACAGTAC. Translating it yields CASSLGDWGFEQY. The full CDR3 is CASSLGDWGFEQYF.

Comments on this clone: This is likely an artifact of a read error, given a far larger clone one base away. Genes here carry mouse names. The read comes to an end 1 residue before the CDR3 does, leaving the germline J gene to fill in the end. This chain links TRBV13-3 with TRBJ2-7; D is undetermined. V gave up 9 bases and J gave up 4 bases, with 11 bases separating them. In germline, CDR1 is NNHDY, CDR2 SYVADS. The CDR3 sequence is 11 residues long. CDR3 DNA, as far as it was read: TGTGCCACAGACGGGGTTTATGAACAGTAC. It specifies CATDGVYEQY. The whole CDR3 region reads CATDGVYEQYF.